Sequencing of this T cell receptor beta chain was carried out in a study of control samples from healthy donors and cancer patients. Sequencing used immunoSEQ multiplex PCR; TCRdb keeps in-frame clones, though not all of them. The sample lists 160,000 or so clones, 90% to 95% occurring once. The CDR3 contains 16 residues. Germline-derived CDR1 and CDR2 are LNHDA and SQIVND (reference sequence). V lost 4 bases to trimming and J lost 3 bases; unmatched junction nucleotides: 7. The V gene is TRBV19, the J gene TRBJ1-5; 9 bases fit TRBD1. This receptor was identified in a woman in her thirties or forties in good health. The sample taken for sequencing was blood. CDR3 residues: CASSTQDRGYNQPQHF. CDR3 nucleotides: TGTGCCAGTAGTACCCAGGACAGGGGTTACAATCAGCCCCAGCATTTT.